This T cell receptor (beta chain) was captured in a study of OX40 agonist ivuxolimab in advanced cancers. Looking at the study overall: As their treatment, patients were administered ivuxolimab, an agonistic anti-OX40 (CD134) antibody.

Deletions cut 3 bases from V and 1 base from J, with 3 bases between. The CDR3 spans 12 residues. CDR1 is MGHRA, CDR2 YSYEKL, per germline. The assay was immunoSEQ multiplex PCR, and TCRdb's table has in-frame clones only and misses some. Of approximately 6,500 clones detected, 70% to 80% appear once; the ten largest clones hold under 30%. This clone was seen more than once but under ten times. The chain carries TRBV4-1 and TRBJ1-1; D uncertain. The origin of this receptor is an adult with an advanced solid tumor such as melanoma, head and neck, liver or kidney cancer. The material sequenced was CD4+ or CD8+ T cells sorted from blood, taken in a trial of the OX40 agonist ivuxolimab. The CDR3 region is CASSHQNTEAFF. The CDR3 DNA sequence: TGCGCCAGCAGCCATCAGAACACTGAAGCTTTCTTT.